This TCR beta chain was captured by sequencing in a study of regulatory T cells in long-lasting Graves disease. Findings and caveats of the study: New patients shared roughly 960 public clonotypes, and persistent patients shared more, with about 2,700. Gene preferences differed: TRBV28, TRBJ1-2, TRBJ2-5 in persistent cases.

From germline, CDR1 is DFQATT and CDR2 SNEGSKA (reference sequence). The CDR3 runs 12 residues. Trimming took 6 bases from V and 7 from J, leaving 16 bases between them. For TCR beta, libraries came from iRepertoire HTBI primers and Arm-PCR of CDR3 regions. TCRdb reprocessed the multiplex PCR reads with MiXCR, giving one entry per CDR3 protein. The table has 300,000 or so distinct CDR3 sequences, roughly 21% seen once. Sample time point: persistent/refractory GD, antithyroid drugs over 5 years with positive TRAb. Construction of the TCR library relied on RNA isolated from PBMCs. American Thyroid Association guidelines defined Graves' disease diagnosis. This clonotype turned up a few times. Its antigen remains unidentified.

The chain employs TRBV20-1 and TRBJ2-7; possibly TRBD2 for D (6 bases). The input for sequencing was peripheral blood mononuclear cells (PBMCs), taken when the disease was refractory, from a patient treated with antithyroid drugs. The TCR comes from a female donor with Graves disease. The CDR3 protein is CSAVEGLREQYF. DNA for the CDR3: TGCAGTGCAGTGGAGGGCCTCCGGGAGCAGTACTTC.